A few counts support the clone carrying this T cell receptor (beta chain). The antigen remains undetermined. Primers included in the PCR were 60 Vbeta and 13 Jbeta primers. TCRdb keeps only in-frame clones here, not all; method: immunoSEQ multiplex PCR. Of roughly 150,000 clones in the sample, more than 70% were seen once. The CDR3 consists of 13 residues. Germline assignment: CDR1 MNHEY and CDR2 SMNVEV (reference sequence). V dropped 1 base and J dropped 6 bases, with 9 bases sitting between them. This specimen belongs to a study of cytomegalovirus exposure and HLA in healthy donors. Study-wide findings and caveats: The classifier, whose performance was assessed in both the original and validation cohorts, reportedly diagnosed cytomegalovirus status with high specificity and sensitivity. After further analysis at a later stage, around 17,000 TCR beta sequences were associated with HLA alleles at 0.05 false discovery rate.

The chain recombines TRBV27 with TRBJ1-1; TRBD1 is a possible D gene (5 bases). This TCR derives from a male donor in good health and CMV-seronegative. Input material: PBMCs. The CDR3 bases are TGTGCCAGCAGTTTATTTGCGGGGGCTGAAGCTTTCTTT. Translated, it gives CASSLFAGAEAFF.